This TCR beta chain was documented in a study of neoadjuvant anti-PD-1 for oral cavity cancer (dated by TCRdb to about 2021). For the wider study: Patients mostly received three to four biweekly doses of nivolumab at 3 mg/kg before curative-intent surgical resection. Patients who did not progress were given a fourth nivolumab dose at about day 43 and had definitive surgical resection on days 50-56. Under RECIST 1.1, a patient counted as a responder if showing complete response, partial response or stable disease, and as a non-responder if showing progression. The parent correlative cohort included about a dozen patients, with a roughly 34% response rate.

For deep sequencing, each PBMC sample was run in six replicates, with libraries mostly built from about 0.45 ug of input genomic DNA. TCRbeta libraries were prepared with the immunoSEQ hsTCRbeta kit according to the manufacturer's instructions. The finished libraries were brought together in one pool at roughly 2.7 nM, which was then read using an Illumina NovaSeq 6000 S4 flow cell. Concerning the study's data processing: The immunoSEQ Analyzer handled quality control and preprocessing of the raw data. The analysis was restricted to productive rearrangements, with each unique CDR3 amino acid sequence defining a clonotype. Repertoire clonality was estimated as the Gini-Simpson index, which was calculated using the R package tcR. Student's t test was used to compare Gini indices, while Pearson correlation assessed associations with tumor size change. This immuneACCESS table, as held by TCRdb, lists in-frame sequences with V and J called but not all clones. Of the missing ones, under half trace to an unresolved V gene in checked studies; the others have no known cause. V, J and clone size reflect that table, while D and trimming were determined from the DNA. In all, the sample holds approximately 10,000 clones, and approximately 64% of those were seen once. The ten largest clones capture 3.5% to 4.5% of the sample.

The CDR3 measures 12 amino acids from cysteine to phenylalanine. CDR3 DNA is the only sequence kept; it has 36 bases, read in frame from the first base. CDR1 and CDR2 are read off the germline V gene as SGHDT and YYEEEE. The V and J ends are trimmed by 1 base and 10 bases, leaving 11 bases between them. According to the study, the label for this sample's time point signals: after neoadjuvant nivolumab, at surgical resection. Patients were newly diagnosed with stage II-IVA oral cavity squamous cell carcinoma and had received no prior systemic or radiation treatment. The cohort was made up of patients with locally advanced, HPV-negative oral cavity squamous cell carcinoma. No culture maintenance or expansion was done, as the peripheral blood mononuclear cells went straight to analysis. The samples were obtained from a longitudinal correlative study of a single-arm phase II trial testing neoadjuvant nivolumab in oral cavity squamous cell carcinoma. Subject-matched pre- and post-treatment PBMCs and tumors from three responders and three non-responders underwent genomic DNA-based TCRbeta sequencing. Peripheral blood mononuclear cells were collected once before nivolumab treatment and again after treatment, at the time of surgery. The Maxwell RSC DNA from Cells kit was used to extract genomic DNA from PBMCs.

Worth noting for this clone: What this receptor recognizes is not known. Nothing much larger sits one base from this clone, and base qualities are not available.

Beyond this particular receptor, the publication reports: After neoadjuvant nivolumab, T cell clonality (Gini index) in PBMCs was significantly higher in non-responders than in responders. TCR analyses included only a few patients per response group, and the authors called for larger cohorts for validation. Higher pretreatment blood Treg/Th17 ratios correlated with higher pretreatment blood TCRbeta clonality and lower post-treatment tumor TCRbeta clonality.

The receptor was derived from a person between 40 and 79 years old with oral cavity squamous cell carcinoma. This specimen consisted of PBMCs, obtained after nivolumab (anti-PD-1) treatment. The receptor chain draws on TRBV5-6 and TRBJ1-1, and possibly TRBD1, on 5 matching bases. The CDR3 reads CASSLPPGGAFF. Here is the DNA: TGTGCCAGCAGCTTGCCGCCGGGGGGAGCTTTCTTT.